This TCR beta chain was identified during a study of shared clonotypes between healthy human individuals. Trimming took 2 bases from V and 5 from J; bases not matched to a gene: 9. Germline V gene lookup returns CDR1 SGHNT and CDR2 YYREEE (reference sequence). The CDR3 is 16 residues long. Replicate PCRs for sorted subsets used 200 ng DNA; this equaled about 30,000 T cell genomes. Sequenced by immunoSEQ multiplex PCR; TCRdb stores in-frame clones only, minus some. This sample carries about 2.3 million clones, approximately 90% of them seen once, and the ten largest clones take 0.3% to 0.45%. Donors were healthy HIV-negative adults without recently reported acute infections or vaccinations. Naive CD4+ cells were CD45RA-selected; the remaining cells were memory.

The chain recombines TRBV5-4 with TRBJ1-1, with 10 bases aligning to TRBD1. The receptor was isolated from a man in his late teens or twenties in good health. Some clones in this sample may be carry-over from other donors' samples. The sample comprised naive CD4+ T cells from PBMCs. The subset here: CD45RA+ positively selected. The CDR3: CASSFGTGVLRTEAFF. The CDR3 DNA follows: TGTGCCAGCAGCTTCGGGACAGGGGTTTTAAGGACTGAAGCTTTCTTT.